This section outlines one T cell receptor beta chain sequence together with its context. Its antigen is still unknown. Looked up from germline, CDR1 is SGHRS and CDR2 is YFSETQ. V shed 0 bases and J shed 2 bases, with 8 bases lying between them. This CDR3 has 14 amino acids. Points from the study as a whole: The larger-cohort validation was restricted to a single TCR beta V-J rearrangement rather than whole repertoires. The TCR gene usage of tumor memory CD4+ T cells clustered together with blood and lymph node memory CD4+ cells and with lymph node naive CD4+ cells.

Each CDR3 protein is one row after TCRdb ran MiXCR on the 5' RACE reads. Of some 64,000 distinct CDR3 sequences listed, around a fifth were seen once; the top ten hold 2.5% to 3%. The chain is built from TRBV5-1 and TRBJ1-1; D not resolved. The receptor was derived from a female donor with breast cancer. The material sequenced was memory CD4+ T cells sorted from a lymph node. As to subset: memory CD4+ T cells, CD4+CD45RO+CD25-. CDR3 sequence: CASSLAAENTEAFF. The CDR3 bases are TGCGCCAGCAGCTTGGCTGCAGAAAACACTGAAGCTTTCTTT.